What follows describes a single T cell receptor beta chain. This sample is part of a study of shared T cell receptors in the human thymus. The repertoire was sequenced with immunoSEQ multiplex PCR; TCRdb's copy has only in-frame clones and lacks some. This table holds 700,000 or so clones, around 85% found once. Germline V gene sequence: CDR1 SGHDT, CDR2 YYEEEE. The CDR3 consists of 13 residues. Trimming removed 5 bases from V and 3 bases from J, with 12 bases in between. This sample was shared with a second study, whose subject was human thymus T cells. From that study: Corrective surgery for congenital heart defects was being performed on the healthy Finnish infants who served as donors. The thymus was resected at corrective cardiac surgery. It looked as if thymic and blood repertoires used V and J genes in a biased way.

This clonotype was obtained from a girl under three years old with a congenital heart defect. Sequencing was carried out using thymocytes. The chain couples TRBV5-6 to TRBJ2-7; D is perhaps TRBD1 (6 bases). The CDR3 coding sequence is TGTGCCAGCAGAGGGGGAAAAGGCTACGAGCAGTACTTC. Amino acid sequence: CASRGGKGYEQYF.